These 3 T cell receptor beta chains originate from one sample sequenced in a study of blood T cell repertoires in COVID-19. The data were produced by immunoSEQ multiplex PCR, yet TCRdb's version contains in-frame clones alone and is incomplete. This table has tens of thousands of clones, approximately 91% appearing once. The sequenced sample consisted of peripheral blood. These receptors originate from a man aged 60 to 75 with active or convalescent COVID-19.

The gene calls are TRBV12-3 or TRBV12-4 and TRBJ1-2; maybe TRBD1 (5 bases). This CDR3 has 11 residues. Trimming left V 4 bases short and J 6 bases short, with 6 bases between. DNA of the CDR3: TGTGCCAGCAGTTCAGGGAATGGCTACACCTTC. The encoded protein is CASSSGNGYTF.

This chain connects TRBV28 to TRBJ1-6; D is unclear. CDR1 MDHEN and CDR2 SYDVKM come from the germline V gene. V lost 7 bases to trimming and J lost 2 bases, with 12 bases between them. There are 15 residues in the CDR3. The CDR3 DNA reads TGTGCCAGCATGGAGGCGGGTACCTATAATTCACCCCTCCACTTT. As protein: CASMEAGTYNSPLHF.

This clone was counted between two and nine times. The chain carries TRBV28 and TRBJ1-2, with a weak D call TRBD1 (5 bases). Germline V gene lookup returns CDR1 MDHEN and CDR2 SYDVKM. The CDR3 consists of 13 residues. The V end lost 9 bases, the J end lost 8 bases, and 19 bases lay between the germline ends. The DNA for the CDR3 is TGTGCCAGTATCCTCGGACAAGGGATCGGCTACACCTTC. As protein: CASILGQGIGYTF.